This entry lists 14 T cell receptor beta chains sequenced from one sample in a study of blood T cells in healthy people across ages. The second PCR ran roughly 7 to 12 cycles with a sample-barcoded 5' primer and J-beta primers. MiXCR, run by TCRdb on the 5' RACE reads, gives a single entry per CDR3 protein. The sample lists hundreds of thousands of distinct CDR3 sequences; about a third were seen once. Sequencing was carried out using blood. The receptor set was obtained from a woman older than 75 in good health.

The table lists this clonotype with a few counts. The CDR3 DNA reads as TGTGCCAGCAGCTCGACAGGGGCTACTGAAGCTTTCTTT. Amino acid sequence: CASSSTGATEAFF. This chain joins TRBV5-6 and TRBJ1-1, with TRBD1 matching over 8 bases. The V segment lost 3 bases and the J segment 5 bases; nucleotides outside the gene matches: 3. The CDR3 sequence is 13 residues long. The germline V gene encodes CDR1 SGHDT and CDR2 YYEEEE.

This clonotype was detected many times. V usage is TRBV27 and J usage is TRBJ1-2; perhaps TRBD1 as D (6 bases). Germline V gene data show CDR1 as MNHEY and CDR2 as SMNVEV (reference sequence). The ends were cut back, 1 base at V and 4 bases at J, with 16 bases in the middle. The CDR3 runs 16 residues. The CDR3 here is CASSLFHPGESYGYTF. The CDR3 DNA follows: TGTGCCAGCAGTTTATTCCATCCAGGGGAGAGCTATGGCTACACCTTC.

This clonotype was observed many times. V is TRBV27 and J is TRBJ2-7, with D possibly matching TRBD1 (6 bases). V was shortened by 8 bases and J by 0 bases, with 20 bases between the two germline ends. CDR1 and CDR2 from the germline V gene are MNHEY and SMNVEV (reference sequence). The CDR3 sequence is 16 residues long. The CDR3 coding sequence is TGTGCCAGCGTAACAAGAACAGGGCCGAGCTCCTACGAGCAGTACTTC. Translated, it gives CASVTRTGPSSYEQYF.

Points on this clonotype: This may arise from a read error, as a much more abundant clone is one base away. The CDR3 sequence is CTSSQESRGGYGYTF. The CDR3 DNA is TGCACCAGCAGCCAAGAATCCCGGGGGGGCTATGGCTACACCTTC. The genes are TRBV4-3 and TRBJ1-2; tentative D call: TRBD1 (5 bases). CDR3 length equals 15 residues. Germline V gene lookup returns CDR1 LGHNA and CDR2 YSLEER.

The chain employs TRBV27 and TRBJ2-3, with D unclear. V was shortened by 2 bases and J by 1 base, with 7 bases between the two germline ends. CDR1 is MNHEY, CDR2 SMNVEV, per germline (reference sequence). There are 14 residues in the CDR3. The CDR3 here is CASSLAWRTDTQYF. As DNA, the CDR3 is TGTGCCAGCAGTTTAGCGTGGCGCACAGATACGCAGTATTTT.

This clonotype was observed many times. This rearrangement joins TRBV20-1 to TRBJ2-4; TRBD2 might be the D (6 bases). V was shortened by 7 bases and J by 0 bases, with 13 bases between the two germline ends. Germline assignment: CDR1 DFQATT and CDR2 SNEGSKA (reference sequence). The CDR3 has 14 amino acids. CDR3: CSVPRDLAKNIQYF. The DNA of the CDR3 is TGCAGTGTCCCCCGGGACTTAGCCAAAAACATTCAGTACTTC.

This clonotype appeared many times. The CDR3 reads CSASPSGSSSYEQYF. In nucleotides, the CDR3 is TGCAGTGCTAGCCCTAGCGGGTCGAGCTCCTACGAGCAGTACTTC. The chain uses TRBV20-1 and TRBJ2-7; 8 nucleotides agree with TRBD2. J lost 0 bases, V lost 3 bases, and 7 bases had no gene match. The CDR3 is 15 amino acids. Germline CDR1 and CDR2: DFQATT and SNEGSKA (reference sequence).

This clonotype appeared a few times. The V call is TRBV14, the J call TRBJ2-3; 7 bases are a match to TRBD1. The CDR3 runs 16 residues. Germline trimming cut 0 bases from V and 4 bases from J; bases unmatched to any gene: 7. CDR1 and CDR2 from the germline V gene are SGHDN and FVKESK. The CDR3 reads CASSQDIRGRADTQYF. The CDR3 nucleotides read TGTGCCAGCAGCCAAGATATAAGGGGGCGCGCAGATACGCAGTATTTT.

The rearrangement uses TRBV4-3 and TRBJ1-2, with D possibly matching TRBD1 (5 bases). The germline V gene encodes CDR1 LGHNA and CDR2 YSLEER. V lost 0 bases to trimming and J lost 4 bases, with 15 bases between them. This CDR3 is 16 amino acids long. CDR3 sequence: CASSQDWKGGGYGYTF. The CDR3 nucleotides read TGCGCCAGCAGCCAAGACTGGAAAGGCGGGGGCTATGGCTACACCTTC.

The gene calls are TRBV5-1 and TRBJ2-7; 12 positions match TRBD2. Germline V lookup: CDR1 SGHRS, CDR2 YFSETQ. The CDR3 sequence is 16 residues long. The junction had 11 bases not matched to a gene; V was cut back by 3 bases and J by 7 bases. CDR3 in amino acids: CASSSLTSGGTEEQYF. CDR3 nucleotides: TGCGCCAGCAGCTCCCTAACTAGCGGGGGGACGGAAGAGCAGTACTTC.

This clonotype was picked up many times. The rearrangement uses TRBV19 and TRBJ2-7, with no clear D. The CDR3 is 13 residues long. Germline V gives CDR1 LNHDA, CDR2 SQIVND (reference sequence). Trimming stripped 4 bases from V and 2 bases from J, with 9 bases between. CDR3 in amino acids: CASSKDGTYEQYF. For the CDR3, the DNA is TGTGCCAGTAGTAAGGACGGTACCTACGAGCAGTACTTC. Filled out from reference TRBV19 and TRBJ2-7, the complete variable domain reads DGGITQSPKYLFRKEGQNVTLSCEQNLNHDAMYWYRQDPGQGLRLIYYSQIVNDFQKGDIAEGYSVSREKKESFPLTVTSAQKNPTAFYLCASSKDGTYEQYFGPGTRLTVT.

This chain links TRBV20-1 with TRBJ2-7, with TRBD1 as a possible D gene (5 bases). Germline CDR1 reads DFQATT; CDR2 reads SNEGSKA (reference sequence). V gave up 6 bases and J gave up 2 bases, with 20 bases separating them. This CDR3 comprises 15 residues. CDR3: CSADSDTLFTYEQYF. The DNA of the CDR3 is TGCAGTGCCGATTCGGACACCCTGTTTACCTACGAGCAGTACTTC.

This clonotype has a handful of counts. CDR3 residues: CASSLLQGTAPLHF. CDR3 bases: TGTGCCAGCAGCTTACTCCAGGGTACGGCACCCCTCCACTTT. The J gene is TRBJ1-6, the V gene TRBV5-6, with D tentatively TRBD1 (5 bases). The CDR3 contains 14 residues. Germline V gene lookup returns CDR1 SGHDT and CDR2 YYEEEE. V lost 2 bases and J lost 11, with 14 bases in between.

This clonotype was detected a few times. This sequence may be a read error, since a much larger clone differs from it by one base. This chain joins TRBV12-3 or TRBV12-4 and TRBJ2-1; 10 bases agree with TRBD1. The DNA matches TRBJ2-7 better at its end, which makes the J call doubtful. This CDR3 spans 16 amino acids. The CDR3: CASSPGQGSSYNEQYF. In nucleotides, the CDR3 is TGTGCCAGCAGCCCGGGACAGGGGAGCTCCTACAATGAGCAGTACTTC.